The rows below give T cell receptor beta chains drawn from one sample of a study of Ad26.COV2.S vaccination and SARS-CoV-2 variants. Assay used: immunoSEQ multiplex PCR; TCRdb lists only in-frame clones, some missing. The profile shows some 520,000 clones, around nine tenths of them singletons. Source: peripheral blood, taken in a trial of Ad26.COV2.S vaccine versus placebo. These receptor sequences come from a person between 18 and 59 years old who received the Ad26.COV2.S COVID-19 vaccine or a placebo. Each CDR3 is given with its conserved first and last residue. The order of the fields is clone size, CDR3 length, V gene, D gene, J gene, CDR3 DNA, CDR3 protein. A D gene is named only where the DNA matches it firmly. Size is stated for part of the rows, as once, few or many counts, or as a class when the clone is expanded.

size: NA; length: 15; V: TRBV30; D: TRBD1; J: TRBJ1-2; DNA: TGTGCCTGGAGTCCCCAGGGGGCAGGGGTCTATGGCTACACCTTC; CDR3: CAWSPQGAGVYGYTF
size: NA; length: 15; V: TRBV14; D: NA; J: TRBJ1-1; DNA: TGTGCCAGCAGCCCCCAGCTCCAGGCGAACACTGAAGCTTTCTTT; CDR3: CASSPQLQANTEAFF
size: NA; length: 16; V: TRBV18; D: TRBD2; J: TRBJ2-5; DNA: TGTGCCAGCTCACCTCAAAGGACTAGCGGGGGAGAGACCCAGTACTTC; CDR3: CASSPQRTSGGETQYF
size: NA; length: 14; V: TRBV5-6; D: NA; J: TRBJ1-2; DNA: TGTGCCAGCACCCTGGGACCAAATAACTATGGCTACACCTTC; CDR3: CASTLGPNNYGYTF
size: NA; length: 16; V: TRBV6-4; D: NA; J: TRBJ2-6; DNA: TGTGCCAGCAGCCCCGGGCCCCGCTCTGGGGCCAACGTCCTGACTTTC; CDR3: CASSPGPRSGANVLTF
size: NA; length: 13; V: TRBV19; D: TRBD1; J: TRBJ1-1; DNA: TGTGCCAGTTCGGACAGGCCGAACACTGAAGCTTTCTTT; CDR3: CASSDRPNTEAFF
size: once; length: 13; V: TRBV5-1; D: TRBD1; J: TRBJ1-2; DNA: TGCGCCAGCAGCCGGGACAGTCTGTATGGCTACACCTTC; CDR3: CASSRDSLYGYTF
size: NA; length: 16; V: TRBV11-2; D: NA; J: TRBJ2-2; DNA: TGTGCCAGCAGCCCCATAGCCCGTGCGAACACCGGGGAGCTGTTTTTT; CDR3: CASSPIARANTGELFF
size: NA; length: 14; V: TRBV9; D: NA; J: TRBJ1-5; DNA: TGTGCCAGCAGCGTAGGGACGGGGGATCAGCCCCAGCATTTT; CDR3: CASSVGTGDQPQHF
size: NA; length: 14; V: TRBV19; D: NA; J: TRBJ2-1; DNA: TGTGCCAGTACCAGCGGATCCTTCTACAATGAGCAGTTCTTC; CDR3: CASTSGSFYNEQFF
size: NA; length: 13; V: TRBV27; D: NA; J: TRBJ1-1; DNA: TGTGCCAGCAGTTTACGGGGAAACACTGAAGCTTTCTTT; CDR3: CASSLRGNTEAFF
size: NA; length: 13; V: TRBV30; D: NA; J: TRBJ1-6; DNA: TGTGCCTGGAGTGGGGACACAAACTCACCCCTCCACTTT; CDR3: CAWSGDTNSPLHF
size: once; length: 14; V: TRBV3-1/TRBV3-2; D: NA; J: TRBJ2-3; DNA: TGTGCCAGCAGCCTAACCGGGGGGCCAGATACGCAGTATTTT; CDR3: CASSLTGGPDTQYF
size: few; length: 13; V: TRBV6-1; D: NA; J: TRBJ1-1; DNA: TGTGCCAGCAGCCGACCAGTGAACACTGAAGCTTTCTTT; CDR3: CASSRPVNTEAFF
size: NA; length: 15; V: TRBV7-9; D: NA; J: TRBJ2-1; DNA: TGTGCCAGCAGCTTTCTCCATAAAGACGACAATGAGCAGTTCTTC; CDR3: CASSFLHKDDNEQFF
size: NA; length: 17; V: TRBV3-1/TRBV3-2; D: TRBD2; J: TRBJ2-5; DNA: TGTGCCAGCAGCCTGGGACGGACTAGCGGGAGCGAAGAGACCCAGTACTTC; CDR3: CASSLGRTSGSEETQYF
size: NA; length: 17; V: TRBV28; D: NA; J: TRBJ1-1; DNA: TGTGCCATCCTCAGTTTTCCTCTGGGGGGGAACCAGAAGGAAGCTTTCTTT; CDR3: CAILSFPLGGNQKEAFF
size: NA; length: 16; V: TRBV11-3; D: NA; J: TRBJ2-3; DNA: TGTGCCAGCAGCTTAGATATCGGGACGGAGGCAGATACGCAGTATTTT; CDR3: CASSLDIGTEADTQYF
size: NA; length: 17; V: TRBV27; D: NA; J: TRBJ1-5; DNA: TGTGCCAGCAGTTTATTCGTGGCAGGAGTTAGCAATCAGCCCCAGCATTTT; CDR3: CASSLFVAGVSNQPQHF
size: NA; length: 16; V: TRBV2; D: TRBD2; J: TRBJ2-3; DNA: TGTGCCAGCAGGGATTCCGGGACTAGCAGCACAGATACGCAGTATTTT; CDR3: CASRDSGTSSTDTQYF
size: NA; length: 16; V: TRBV19; D: NA; J: TRBJ2-3; DNA: TGTGCCAGTAGTATATTGGGTCAAGGGACCACAGATACGCAGTATTTT; CDR3: CASSILGQGTTDTQYF
size: few; length: 15; V: TRBV7-3; D: NA; J: TRBJ2-7; DNA: TGTGCCAGCAGCTTCGGAAGAGGCCCCTCCTACGAGCAGTACTTC; CDR3: CASSFGRGPSYEQYF
size: NA; length: 14; V: TRBV10-3; D: NA; J: TRBJ2-5; DNA: TGTGCCATCAGGGCAGGAGGGAGTTTTGAGACCCAGTACTTC; CDR3: CAIRAGGSFETQYF
size: few; length: 13; V: TRBV3-1/TRBV3-2; D: NA; J: TRBJ1-1; DNA: TGTGCCAGCAGCCTCTTGGGGGACACTGAAGCTTTCTTT; CDR3: CASSLLGDTEAFF
size: few; length: 16; V: TRBV4-3; D: NA; J: TRBJ1-1; DNA: TGCGCCAGCAGCCAAGATTCAACGGGGTGGGGGGGTGAAGCTTTCTTT; CDR3: CASSQDSTGWGGEAFF
size: NA; length: 15; V: TRBV5-1; D: NA; J: TRBJ2-3; DNA: TGCGCCAGCAGCTTGGCCTCAATAGTTGGAGATACGCAGTATTTT; CDR3: CASSLASIVGDTQYF
size: NA; length: 13; V: TRBV6-6; D: NA; J: TRBJ1-5; DNA: TGTGCCGGGAGGGACTCTTACAATCAGCCCCAGCATTTT; CDR3: CAGRDSYNQPQHF